Following are 5 T cell receptor beta chains from one sample sequenced in a study of blood T cells in healthy people across ages. Primed by a sample-barcoded 5' primer and a J-beta primer mix, a second PCR proceeded for about 6 to 11 cycles. One entry per CDR3 protein, called by TCRdb with MiXCR from the 5' RACE reads. The table includes 1,300,000 or so distinct CDR3 sequences, 59% detected once. The sequenced sample was blood. These receptors came from a man younger than 35 in good health.

This rearrangement joins TRBV4-2 to TRBJ2-2; a weak D match, TRBD1 (7 bases). The CDR3 is made up of 14 amino acids. Trimming removed 3 bases at V and 6 bases at J, with 11 bases between. CDR1 LGHNA and CDR2 YNFKEQ come from the germline V gene. Here the CDR3 DNA reads TGTGCCAGCAGCCACAGGAGGGGGCCCGGGGAGCTGTTTTTT. It codes for CASSHRRGPGELFF.

The chain employs TRBV4-2 and TRBJ1-2; D is undetermined. From germline, CDR1 is LGHNA and CDR2 YNFKEQ. The CDR3 runs 14 residues. The V and J ends lost 4 bases and 4 bases respectively, with 13 bases between them. In DNA, the CDR3 is TGTGCCAGCAGCCCCGGAAGATTTGGCTATGGCTACACCTTC. Protein product: CASSPGRFGYGYTF.

The chain joins TRBV2 to TRBJ1-5; 8 nucleotides line up with TRBD1. J lost 6 bases, V lost 4 bases, and 8 bases had no gene match. This CDR3 region has 15 residues. The germline V gene encodes CDR1 SNHLY and CDR2 FYNNEI. CDR3 sequence: CASSGSQGAGQPQHF. In nucleotides, the CDR3 is TGTGCCAGCAGTGGGAGTCAGGGGGCGGGTCAGCCCCAGCATTTT.

The chain is built from TRBV12-3 or TRBV12-4 and TRBJ1-5; D call uncertain. CDR3 length: 18 amino acids. Between the trimmed V and J ends, which lost 1 base and 0 bases, there was a span of 16 bases. This CDR3 reads CASSLEYSAGVSNQPQHF. CDR3 coding DNA: TGTGCCAGCAGTTTAGAGTATTCGGCAGGTGTTAGCAATCAGCCCCAGCATTTT.

The gene calls are TRBV15 and TRBJ2-7; the match to TRBD2 covers 7 bases. J lost 1 base, V lost 0 bases, and 3 bases had no gene match. Per the germline V gene, CDR1 is LNHNV and CDR2 is YYDKDF (reference sequence). The CDR3 has 15 residues. DNA for the CDR3: TGTGCCACCAGCAGAGAAGGCGGGGGATCCTACGAGCAGTACTTC. It codes for CATSREGGGSYEQYF.